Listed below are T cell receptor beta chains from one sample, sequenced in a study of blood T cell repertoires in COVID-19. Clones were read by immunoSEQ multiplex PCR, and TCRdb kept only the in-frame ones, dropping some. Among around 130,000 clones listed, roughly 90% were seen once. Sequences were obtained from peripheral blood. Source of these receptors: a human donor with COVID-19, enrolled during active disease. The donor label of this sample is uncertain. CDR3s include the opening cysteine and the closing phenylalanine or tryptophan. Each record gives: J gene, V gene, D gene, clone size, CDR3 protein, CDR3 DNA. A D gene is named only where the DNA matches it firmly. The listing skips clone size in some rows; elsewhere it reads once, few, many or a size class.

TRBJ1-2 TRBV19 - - CASILSGEGYGYTF TGTGCCAGTATTCTCTCGGGAGAAGGCTATGGCTACACCTTC
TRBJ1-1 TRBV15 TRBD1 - CATSRGGGGSEAFF TGTGCCACCAGCAGAGGAGGGGGCGGCTCTGAAGCTTTCTTT
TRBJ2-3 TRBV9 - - CASKHTQSQGRDTQYF TGTGCCAGCAAGCACACCCAAAGTCAGGGGAGAGATACGCAGTATTTT
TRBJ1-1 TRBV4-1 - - CASSQTGRAEAFF TGCGCCAGCAGCCAGACAGGCCGGGCTGAAGCTTTCTTT
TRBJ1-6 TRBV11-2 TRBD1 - CASSQRLRGRLDNSPLHF TGTGCCAGCAGCCAACGGCTAAGGGGGCGGCTTGATAATTCACCCCTCCACTTT
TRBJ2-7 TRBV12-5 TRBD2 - CASGTGGFGEQYF TGTGCTAGTGGGACGGGGGGATTTGGAGAGCAGTACTTC
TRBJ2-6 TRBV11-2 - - CASSWAGAANVLTF TGTGCCAGCAGCTGGGCGGGGGCGGCCAACGTCCTGACTTTC
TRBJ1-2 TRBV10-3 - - CAISEGGDIHPFYGYTF TGTGCCATCAGTGAGGGGGGGGACATCCACCCCTTCTATGGCTACACCTTC
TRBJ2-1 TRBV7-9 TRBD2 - CASTSTSGGSFSSYNEQFF TGTGCCAGCACCTCAACTAGCGGGGGGTCCTTCAGCTCCTACAATGAGCAGTTCTTC
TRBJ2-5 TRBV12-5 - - CASGLVLGETQYF TGTGCTAGTGGTTTGGTACTAGGGGAGACCCAGTACTTC
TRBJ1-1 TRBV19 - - CASSLAASACFF TGTGCCAGTAGTCTGGCGGCCTCGGCTTGTTTCTTT
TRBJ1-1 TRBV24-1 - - CATSDPRGRGEAFF TGTGCCACCAGTGATCCTCGCGGGAGGGGTGAAGCTTTCTTT
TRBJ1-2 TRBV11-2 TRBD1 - CASSLTGEVNYGYTF TGTGCCAGCAGCTTAACAGGGGAGGTTAACTATGGCTACACCTTC
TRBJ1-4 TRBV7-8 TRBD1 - CASSPRDRGGRANEKLFF TGTGCCAGCAGCCCCCGGGACAGGGGGGGGAGGGCTAATGAAAAACTGTTTTTT
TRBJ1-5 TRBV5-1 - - CASSPQGDQPQHF TGCGCCAGCAGCCCACAGGGAGATCAGCCCCAGCATTTT
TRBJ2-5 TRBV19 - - CASSIDRTETQYF TGTGCCAGTAGTATCGACAGAACAGAGACCCAGTACTTC
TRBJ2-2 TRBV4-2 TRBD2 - CASSQGLAGGGTGELFF TGTGCCAGCAGCCAGGGACTAGCGGGGGGCGGGACCGGGGAGCTGTTTTTT
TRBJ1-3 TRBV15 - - CATTKYRDSGNTIYF TGTGCCACCACCAAGTACCGGGACTCTGGAAACACCATATATTTT
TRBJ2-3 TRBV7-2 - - CASSPEGGVTDTQYF TGTGCCAGCAGCCCAGAAGGGGGGGTCACAGATACGCAGTATTTT
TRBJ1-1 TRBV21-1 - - CASSKRRGGEAFF TGTGCCAGCAGCAAAAGGAGGGGAGGTGAAGCTTTCTTT
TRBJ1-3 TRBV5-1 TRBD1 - CASSPGTAGNTIYF TGCGCCAGCAGCCCGGGGACAGCTGGAAACACCATATATTTT
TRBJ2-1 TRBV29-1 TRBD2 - CSVASGLAGANEQFF TGCAGCGTGGCCTCGGGACTAGCGGGCGCGAATGAGCAGTTCTTC
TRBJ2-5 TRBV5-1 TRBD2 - CASRMGTSGDLIETQYF TGCGCCAGCAGGATGGGGACTAGCGGGGACCTCATAGAGACCCAGTACTTC
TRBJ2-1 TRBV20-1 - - CSARSGGEQFF TGCAGTGCTAGAAGCGGAGGAGAGCAGTTCTTC
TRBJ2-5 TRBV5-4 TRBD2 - CASSSGLAGGGQETQYF TGTGCCAGCAGTAGTGGACTAGCGGGGGGGGGTCAAGAGACCCAGTACTTC
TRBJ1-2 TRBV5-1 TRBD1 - CASSLGQGSGYTF TGCGCCAGCAGCTTGGGACAGGGTAGCGGCTACACCTTC
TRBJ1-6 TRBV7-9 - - CASRVGGYNSPLHF TGTGCCAGCAGAGTCGGGGGATATAATTCACCCCTCCACTTT
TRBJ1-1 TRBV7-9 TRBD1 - CASSIGQGAAHTEAFF TGTGCCAGCAGCATAGGACAGGGGGCCGCGCACACTGAAGCTTTCTTT
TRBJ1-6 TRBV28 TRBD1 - CASSSNRDRLNSPLHF TGTGCCAGCAGTTCCAACCGGGACAGACTTAATTCACCCCTCCACTTT
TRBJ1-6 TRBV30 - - CAWSGNAVEFSPLHF TGTGCCTGGAGTGGCAATGCGGTCGAGTTCTCACCCCTCCACTTT
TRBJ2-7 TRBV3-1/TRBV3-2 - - CASSLTGLPYEQYF TGTGCCAGCAGCCTGACCGGGTTGCCCTACGAGCAGTACTTC
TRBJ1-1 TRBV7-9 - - CASSPHTNTEAFF TGTGCCAGCAGCCCCCACACAAACACTGAAGCTTTCTTT
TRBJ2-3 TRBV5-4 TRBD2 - CASSLSGASTDTQYF TGTGCCAGCAGCTTGAGCGGGGCTAGCACAGATACGCAGTATTTT
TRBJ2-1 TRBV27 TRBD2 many CASSPGTSYESFIYNEQFF TGTGCCAGCAGTCCCGGGACTAGCTATGAAAGTTTTATCTACAATGAGCAGTTCTTC
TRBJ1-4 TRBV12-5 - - CASGQEDGSRAF TGTGCTAGTGGTCAGGAGGATGGGTCTCGTGCTTTT
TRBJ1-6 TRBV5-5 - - CASSRLEPYNSPLHF TGTGCCAGCAGCCGCCTTGAGCCATATAATTCACCCCTCCACTTT
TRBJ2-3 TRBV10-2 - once CASTGGTDTQYF TGCGCCAGCACGGGGGGCACAGATACGCAGTATTTT
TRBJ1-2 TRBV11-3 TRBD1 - CASSASGTGSPPRYGYTF TGTGCCAGCAGCGCGTCCGGGACAGGGAGCCCCCCGAGATATGGCTACACCTTC
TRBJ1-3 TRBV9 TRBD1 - CASSSGTGGGNTIYF TGTGCCAGCAGCTCGGGGACAGGGGGTGGAAACACCATATATTTT
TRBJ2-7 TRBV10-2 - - CASSDEGYEQYF TGCGCCAGCAGTGACGAGGGCTACGAGCAGTACTTC
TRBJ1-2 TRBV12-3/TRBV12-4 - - CASSLQQEDGYTF TGTGCCAGCAGTCTACAGCAGGAGGATGGCTACACCTTC
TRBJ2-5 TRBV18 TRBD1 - CASSLGTGVQETQYF TGTGCCAGCTCACTGGGAACAGGGGTCCAAGAGACCCAGTACTTC
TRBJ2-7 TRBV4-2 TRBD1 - CASSQVRRTGAYEQYF TGTGCCAGCAGCCAAGTAAGACGGACAGGAGCCTACGAGCAGTACTTC
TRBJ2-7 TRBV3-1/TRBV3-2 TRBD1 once CASSPGTGRYEQYF TGTGCCAGCAGCCCCGGGACAGGACGCTACGAGCAGTACTTC
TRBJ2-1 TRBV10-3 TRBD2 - CAISAASGNEQFF TGTGCCATCAGTGCTGCTAGCGGAAATGAGCAGTTCTTC
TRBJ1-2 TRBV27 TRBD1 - CASSFPGGYYGYTF TGTGCCAGCAGTTTCCCAGGGGGTTACTATGGCTACACCTTC
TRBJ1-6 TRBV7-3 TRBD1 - CASSLRDSGSSPLHF TGTGCCAGCAGCCTTCGGGACAGTGGGAGCTCACCCCTCCACTTT
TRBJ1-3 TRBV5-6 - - CASSLDFSGNTIYF TGTGCCAGCAGCTTGGACTTCTCTGGAAACACCATATATTTT
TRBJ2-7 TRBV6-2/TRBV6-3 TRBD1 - CASSYLLTGTANEQYF TGTGCCAGCAGTTACCTACTGACGGGGACAGCGAACGAGCAGTACTTC
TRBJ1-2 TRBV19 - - CASSIGQFDGYTF TGTGCCAGTAGTATAGGACAGTTCGACGGCTACACCTTC
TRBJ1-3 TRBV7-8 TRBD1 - CASSPSTGGGSGNTIYF TGTGCCAGCAGCCCATCAACAGGGGGGGGCTCTGGAAACACCATATATTTT
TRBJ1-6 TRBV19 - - CASSIGQNSPLHF TGTGCCAGTAGTATAGGACAAAATTCACCCCTCCACTTT